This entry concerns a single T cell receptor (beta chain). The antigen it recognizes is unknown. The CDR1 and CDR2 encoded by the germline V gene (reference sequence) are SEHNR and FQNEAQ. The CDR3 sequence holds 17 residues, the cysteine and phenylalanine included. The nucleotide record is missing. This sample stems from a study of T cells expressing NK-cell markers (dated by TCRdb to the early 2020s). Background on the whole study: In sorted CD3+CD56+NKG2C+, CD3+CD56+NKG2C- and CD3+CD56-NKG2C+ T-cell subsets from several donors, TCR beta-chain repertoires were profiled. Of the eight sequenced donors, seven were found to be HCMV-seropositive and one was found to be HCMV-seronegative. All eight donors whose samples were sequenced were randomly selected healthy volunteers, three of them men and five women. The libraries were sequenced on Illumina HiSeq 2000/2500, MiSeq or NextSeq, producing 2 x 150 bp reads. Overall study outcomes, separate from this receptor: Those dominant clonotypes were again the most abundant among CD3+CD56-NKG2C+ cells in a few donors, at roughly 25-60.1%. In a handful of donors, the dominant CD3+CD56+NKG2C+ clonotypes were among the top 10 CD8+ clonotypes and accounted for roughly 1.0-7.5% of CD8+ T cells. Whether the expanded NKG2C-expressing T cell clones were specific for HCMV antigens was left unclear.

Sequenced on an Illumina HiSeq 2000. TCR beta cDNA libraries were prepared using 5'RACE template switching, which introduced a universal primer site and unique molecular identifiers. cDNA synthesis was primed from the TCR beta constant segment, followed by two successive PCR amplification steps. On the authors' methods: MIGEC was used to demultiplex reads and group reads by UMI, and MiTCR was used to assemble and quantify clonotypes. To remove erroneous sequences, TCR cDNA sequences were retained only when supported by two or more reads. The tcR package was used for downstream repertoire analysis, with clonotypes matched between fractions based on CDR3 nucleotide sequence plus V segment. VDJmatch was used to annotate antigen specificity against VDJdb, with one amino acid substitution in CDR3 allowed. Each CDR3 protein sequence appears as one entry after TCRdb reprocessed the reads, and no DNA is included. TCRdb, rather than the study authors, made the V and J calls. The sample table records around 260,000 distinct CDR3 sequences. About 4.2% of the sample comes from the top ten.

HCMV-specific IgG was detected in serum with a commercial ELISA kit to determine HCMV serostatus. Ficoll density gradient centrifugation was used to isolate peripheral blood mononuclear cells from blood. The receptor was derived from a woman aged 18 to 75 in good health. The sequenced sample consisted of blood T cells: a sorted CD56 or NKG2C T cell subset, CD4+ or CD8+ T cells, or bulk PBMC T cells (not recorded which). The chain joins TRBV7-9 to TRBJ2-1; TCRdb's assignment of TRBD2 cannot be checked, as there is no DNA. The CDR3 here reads CASTITWTSGKRNEQFF.